This T cell receptor (beta chain) was sequenced in a study of T cells in Graves' hyperthyroidism and ophthalmopathy. Study context: Blood was drawn when the patient was first diagnosed and still untreated. Study results and caveats: Blood also held most thyroid clonotypes expanded beyond 0.001.

From RNA transcripts, TCR beta CDR3 regions were amplified. HTBI primers were employed in a first-round RT-PCR of the TCR CDR3. Using its own MiXCR run on the multiplex PCR reads, TCRdb lists one record per CDR3 protein. Of around 600,000 distinct CDR3 sequences in the sample, 13% to 15% are singletons; the top ten hold 7% to 9%. Germline lookup yields CDR1 LGHDT and CDR2 YNNKEL (reference sequence). CDR3 size: 14 residues. The V end lost 0 bases, the J end lost 1 base, and 6 bases lay between the germline ends. Details on this clonotype: No antigen is known for it.

The chain uses TRBV3-1 and TRBJ2-5, with D uncertain. Input material: blood. The sequence derives from a woman aged 18 to 35 with Graves' ophthalmopathy. The CDR3 region is CASSQDNSQETQYF. The CDR3 nucleotides read TGTGCCAGCAGCCAAGATAACAGCCAAGAGACCCAGTACTTC.